There are a few counts of the clone carrying this T cell receptor beta chain. TCRdb re-called the 5' RACE reads with MiXCR, one entry per CDR3 protein. The sample lists some 340,000 distinct CDR3 sequences, approximately 4% occurring once. This entry comes from a study of T cells after yellow fever vaccination. Overall study context: Any fraction with a low cell number was prepared using SMART-Seq v4 Ultra Low Input.

Germline trimming cut 7 bases from V and 8 bases from J; bases unmatched to any gene: 7. The CDR3 totals 13 residues. From germline, CDR1 is SQVTM and CDR2 ANQGSEA. The receptor's source is a man aged 18 to 30 who received the YFV17D yellow fever vaccine. The chain links TRBV29-1 to TRBJ2-3, with 12 bases matching TRBD2. This specimen was PBMCs, taken 5 days after the yellow fever booster vaccination. This CDR3 reads CSASSGGEGTQYF. The CDR3 DNA sequence: TGCAGCGCGTCTAGCGGGGGGGAAGGTACGCAGTATTTT.